This entry lists 7 T cell receptor beta chains sequenced from one sample in a study of T cell responses to AZD1222 COVID-19 vaccine. Some clones are missing from TCRdb's copy, which holds only in-frame ones; the method was immunoSEQ multiplex PCR. The sample lists about 84,000 clones, about 90% occurring once. The sequencing here drew on peripheral blood, taken on day 0 of AZD1222 vaccination. All receptors come from an adult in good health.

The V and J genes are TRBV7-9 and TRBJ1-5; a possible D gene is TRBD1 (6 bases). The CDR3 extends over 16 amino acids. Trimming left V 5 bases short and J 2 bases short, with 16 bases between. The germline V gene encodes CDR1 SEHNR and CDR2 FQNEAQ (reference sequence). This chain's CDR3 is CASSLGGARGNQPQHF. CDR3 nucleotides: TGTGCCAGCAGCCTAGGGGGGGCACGGGGCAATCAGCCCCAGCATTTT.

This clone has just one count. The V and J genes are TRBV7-9 and TRBJ1-1, with D hard to call. The CDR3 extends over 11 amino acids. Germline values: CDR1 SEHNR, CDR2 FQNEAQ (reference sequence). Trimming shortened V by 1 base and J by 10 bases, and 7 bases separated the two germline ends. In nucleotides, the CDR3 is TGTGCCAGCAGCTTAGGCAGAGGAGCTTTCTTT. This encodes CASSLGRGAFF.

This clone was observed a handful of times. The V gene is TRBV30, the J gene TRBJ1-1, with a possible D match to TRBD1 (6 bases). V lost 1 base to trimming and J lost 3 bases, with 18 bases between them. Germline CDR1 reads GTSNPN; CDR2 reads SVGIG (reference sequence). CDR3 length equals 16 residues. The CDR3 loop reads CAWSDPRAGEDTEAFF. In nucleotides, the CDR3 is TGTGCCTGGAGTGACCCGAGGGCAGGGGAGGACACTGAAGCTTTCTTT.

The genes are TRBV5-4 and TRBJ1-1; 8 bases map to TRBD1. CDR1 and CDR2 from the germline V gene are SGHNT and YYREEE (reference sequence). There are 13 residues in the CDR3. Trimming at V came to 9 bases and at J to 4 bases, leaving 8 bases not matched to a gene. CDR3 nucleotides: TGTGCCACCTCGGAGCAGGGGGCCACTGAAGCTTTCTTT. This codes for CATSEQGATEAFF.

The chain couples TRBV18 to TRBJ1-5, with D tentatively TRBD1 (6 bases). CDR3 length: 13 amino acids. Germline V gene lookup returns CDR1 KGHSH and CDR2 LQKENI. Trimming removed 7 bases from V and 5 bases from J, with 12 bases in between. The CDR3 DNA sequence: TGTGCCAGCTGCAGGGGAGCAGATCAGCCCCAGCATTTT. This translates into CASCRGADQPQHF. Drawing the rest from reference TRBV18 and TRBJ1-5, the complete variable domain is NAGVMQNPRHLVRRRGQEARLRCSPMKGHSHVYWYRQLPEEGLKFMVYLQKENIIDESGMPKERFSAEFPKEGPSILRIQQVVRGDSAAYFCASCRGADQPQHFGDGTRLSIL.

The chain uses TRBV5-1 and TRBJ1-4; D is unclear. CDR3 length equals 15 residues. CDR1 is SGHRS, CDR2 YFSETQ, per germline. With 4 bases removed from V and 2 bases from J, the gap between germline ends came to 12 bases. The CDR3 DNA sequence: TGCGCCAGCAGCGTAGGACCCGAGACTAATGAAAAACTGTTTTTT. It yields the protein CASSVGPETNEKLFF.

This chain connects TRBV25-1 to TRBJ2-1; D may match TRBD1 or TRBD2 (5 bases each). Trimming left V 6 bases short and J 10 bases short, with 19 bases between. The CDR3 is made up of 14 amino acids. CDR1 and CDR2 from the germline V gene are MGHDK and SYGVNS. CDR3 in DNA: TGTGCCAGCAGGACCCCCGGGGACCGAGTGGAGCAGTTCTTC. Translating it yields CASRTPGDRVEQFF. The whole variable domain, filled in from reference TRBV25-1 and TRBJ2-1, reads EADIYQTPRYLVIGTGKKITLECSQTMGHDKMYWYQQDPGMELHLIHYSYGVNSTEKGDLSSESTVSRIRTEHFPLTLESARPSHTSQYLCASRTPGDRVEQFFGPGTRLTVL.